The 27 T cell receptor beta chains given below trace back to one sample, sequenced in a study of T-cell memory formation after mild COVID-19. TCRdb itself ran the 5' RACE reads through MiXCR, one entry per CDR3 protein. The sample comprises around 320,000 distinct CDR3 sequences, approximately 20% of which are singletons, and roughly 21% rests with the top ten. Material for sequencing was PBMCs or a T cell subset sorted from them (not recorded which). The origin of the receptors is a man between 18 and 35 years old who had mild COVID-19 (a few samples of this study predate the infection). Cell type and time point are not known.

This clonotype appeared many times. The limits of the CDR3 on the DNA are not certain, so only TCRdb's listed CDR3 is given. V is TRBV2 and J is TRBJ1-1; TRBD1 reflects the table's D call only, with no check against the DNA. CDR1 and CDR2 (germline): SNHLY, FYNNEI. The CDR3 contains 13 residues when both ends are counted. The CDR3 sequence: CASSVDFGQGSFF.

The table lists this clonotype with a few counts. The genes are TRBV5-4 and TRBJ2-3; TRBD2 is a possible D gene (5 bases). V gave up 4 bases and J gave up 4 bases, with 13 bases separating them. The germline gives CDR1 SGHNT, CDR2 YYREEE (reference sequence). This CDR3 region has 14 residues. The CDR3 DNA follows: TGTGCCAGCAGCCCGGACTGGTCGGCAGATACGCAGTATTTT. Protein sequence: CASSPDWSADTQYF.

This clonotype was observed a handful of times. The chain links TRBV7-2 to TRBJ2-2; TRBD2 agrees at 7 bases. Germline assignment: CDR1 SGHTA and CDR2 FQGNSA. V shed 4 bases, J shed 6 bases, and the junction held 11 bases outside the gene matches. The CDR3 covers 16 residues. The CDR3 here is CASSWSGTTSSGELFF. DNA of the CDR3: TGTGCCAGCAGCTGGTCCGGGACTACTTCGTCCGGGGAGCTGTTTTTT.

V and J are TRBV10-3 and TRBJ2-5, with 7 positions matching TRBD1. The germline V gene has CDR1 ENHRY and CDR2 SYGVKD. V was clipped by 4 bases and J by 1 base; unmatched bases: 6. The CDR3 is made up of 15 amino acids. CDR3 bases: TGTGCCATCAGTGGCCGGGACAGACTCCAAGAGACCCAGTACTTC. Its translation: CAISGRDRLQETQYF.

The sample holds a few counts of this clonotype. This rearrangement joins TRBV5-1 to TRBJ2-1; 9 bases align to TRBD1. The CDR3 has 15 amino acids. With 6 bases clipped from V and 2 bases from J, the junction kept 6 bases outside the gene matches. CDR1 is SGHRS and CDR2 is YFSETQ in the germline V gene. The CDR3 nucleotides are TGCGCCAGCACCAGGGACAGGGCGCCCTACAATGAGCAGTTCTTC. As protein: CASTRDRAPYNEQFF.

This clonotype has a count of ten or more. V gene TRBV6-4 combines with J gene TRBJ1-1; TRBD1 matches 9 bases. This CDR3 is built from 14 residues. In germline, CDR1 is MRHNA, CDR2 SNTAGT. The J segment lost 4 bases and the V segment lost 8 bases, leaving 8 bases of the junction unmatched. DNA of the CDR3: TGTGCCAGCCGACGGGACAGGGAGGGCACTGAAGCTTTCTTT. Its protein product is CASRRDREGTEAFF.

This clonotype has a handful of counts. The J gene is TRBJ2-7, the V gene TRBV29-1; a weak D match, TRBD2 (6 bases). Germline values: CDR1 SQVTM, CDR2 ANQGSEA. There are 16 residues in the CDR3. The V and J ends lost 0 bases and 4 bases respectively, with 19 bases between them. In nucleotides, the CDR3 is TGCAGCGTTGAAGATTCGGAGGGGACGAATTCATACGAGCAGTACTTC. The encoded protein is CSVEDSEGTNSYEQYF.

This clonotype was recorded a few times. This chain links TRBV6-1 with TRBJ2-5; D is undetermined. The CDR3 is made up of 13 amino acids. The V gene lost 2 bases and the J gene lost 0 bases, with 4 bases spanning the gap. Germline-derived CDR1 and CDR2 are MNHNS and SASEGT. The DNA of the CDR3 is TGTGCCAGCAGTGAACGGTACCAAGAGACCCAGTACTTC. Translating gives CASSERYQETQYF.

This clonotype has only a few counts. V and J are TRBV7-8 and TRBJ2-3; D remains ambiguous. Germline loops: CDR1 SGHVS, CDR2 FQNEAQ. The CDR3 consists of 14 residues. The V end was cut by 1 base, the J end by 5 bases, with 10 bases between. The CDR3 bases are TGTGCCAGCAGCTTAGGGCAGAGTCAAGATACGCAGTATTTT. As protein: CASSLGQSQDTQYF. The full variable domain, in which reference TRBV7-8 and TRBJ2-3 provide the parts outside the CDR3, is GAGVSQSPRYKVAKRGQDVALRCDPISGHVSLFWYQQALGQGPEFLTYFQNEAQLDKSGLPSDRFFAERPEGSVSTLKIQRTQQEDSAVYLCASSLGQSQDTQYFGPGTRLTVL.

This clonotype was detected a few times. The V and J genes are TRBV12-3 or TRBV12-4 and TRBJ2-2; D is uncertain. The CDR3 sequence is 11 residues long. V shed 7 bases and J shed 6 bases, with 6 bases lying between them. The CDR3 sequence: CASTRPGELFF. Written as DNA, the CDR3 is TGTGCCAGCACCCGTCCCGGGGAGCTGTTTTTT.

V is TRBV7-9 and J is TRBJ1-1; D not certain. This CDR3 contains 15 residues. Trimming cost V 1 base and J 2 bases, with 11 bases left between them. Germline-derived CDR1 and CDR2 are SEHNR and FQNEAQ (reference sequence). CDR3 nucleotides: TGTGCCAGCAGCTTAGTGTCGGGGAAAAACACTGAAGCTTTCTTT. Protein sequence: CASSLVSGKNTEAFF. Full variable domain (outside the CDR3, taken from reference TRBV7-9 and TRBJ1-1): DTGVSQNPRHKITKRGQNVTFRCDPISEHNRLYWYRQTLGQGPEFLTYFQNEAQLEKSRLLSDRFSAERPKGSFSTLEIQRTEQGDSAMYLCASSLVSGKNTEAFFGQGTRLTVV.

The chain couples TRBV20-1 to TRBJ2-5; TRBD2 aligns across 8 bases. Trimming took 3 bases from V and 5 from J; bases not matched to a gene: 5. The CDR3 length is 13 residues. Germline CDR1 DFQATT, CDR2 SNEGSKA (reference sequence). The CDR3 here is CSASGLAGETQYF. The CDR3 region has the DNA TGCAGTGCTAGTGGACTAGCCGGTGAGACCCAGTACTTC.

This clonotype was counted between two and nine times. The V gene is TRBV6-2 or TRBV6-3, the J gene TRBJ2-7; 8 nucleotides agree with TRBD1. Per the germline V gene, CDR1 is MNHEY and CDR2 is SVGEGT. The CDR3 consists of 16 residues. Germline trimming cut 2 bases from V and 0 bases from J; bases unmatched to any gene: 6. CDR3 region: CASSYARDRSSYEQYV. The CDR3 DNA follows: TGTGCCAGCAGTTACGCCCGGGACAGGAGCTCCTACGAGCAGTACGTC.

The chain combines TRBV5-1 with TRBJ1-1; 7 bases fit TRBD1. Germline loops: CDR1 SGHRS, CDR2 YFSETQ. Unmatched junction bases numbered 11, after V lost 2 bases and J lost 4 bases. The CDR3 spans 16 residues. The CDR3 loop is CASSFSFQGVGTEAFF. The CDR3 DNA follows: TGCGCCAGCAGCTTTTCTTTCCAGGGGGTCGGCACTGAAGCTTTCTTT.

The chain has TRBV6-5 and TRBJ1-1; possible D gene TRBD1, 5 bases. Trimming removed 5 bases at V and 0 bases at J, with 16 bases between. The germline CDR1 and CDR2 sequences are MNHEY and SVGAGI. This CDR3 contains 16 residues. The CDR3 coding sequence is TGTGCCAGCAGTCACCGGGCAGGGTCGATGAACACTGAAGCTTTCTTT. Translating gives CASSHRAGSMNTEAFF.

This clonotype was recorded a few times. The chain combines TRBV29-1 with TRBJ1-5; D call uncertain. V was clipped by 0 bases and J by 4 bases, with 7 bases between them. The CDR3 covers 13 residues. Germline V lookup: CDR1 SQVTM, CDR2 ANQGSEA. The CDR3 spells CSVEETENQPQHF. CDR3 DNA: TGCAGCGTTGAAGAAACGGAGAATCAGCCCCAGCATTTT.

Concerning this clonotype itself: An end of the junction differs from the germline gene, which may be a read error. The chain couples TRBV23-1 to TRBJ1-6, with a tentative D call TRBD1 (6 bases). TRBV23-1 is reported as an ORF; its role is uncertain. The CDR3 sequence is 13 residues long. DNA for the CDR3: TGCGCCAGCAGTCCCGACGGCCCGACAGGAAACCTATTT. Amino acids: CASSPDGPTGNLF.

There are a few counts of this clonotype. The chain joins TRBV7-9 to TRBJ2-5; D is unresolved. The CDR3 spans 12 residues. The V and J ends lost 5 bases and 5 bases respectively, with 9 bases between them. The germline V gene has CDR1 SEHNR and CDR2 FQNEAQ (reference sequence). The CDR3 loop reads CASSPWLETQYF. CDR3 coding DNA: TGTGCCAGCAGCCCCTGGTTGGAGACCCAGTACTTC.

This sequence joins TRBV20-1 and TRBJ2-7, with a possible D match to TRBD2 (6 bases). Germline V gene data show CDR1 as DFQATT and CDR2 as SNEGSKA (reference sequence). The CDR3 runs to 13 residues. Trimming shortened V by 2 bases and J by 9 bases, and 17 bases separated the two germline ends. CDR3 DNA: TGCAGTGCTAGAACCGGGACTGCAGCTAGGCAGTACTTC. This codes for CSARTGTAARQYF.

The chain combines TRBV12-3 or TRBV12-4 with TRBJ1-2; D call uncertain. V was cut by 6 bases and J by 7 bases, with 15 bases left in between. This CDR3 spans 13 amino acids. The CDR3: CASSIILSSGYTF. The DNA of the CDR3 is TGTGCCAGCAGCATTATCCTGAGCTCTGGCTACACCTTC.

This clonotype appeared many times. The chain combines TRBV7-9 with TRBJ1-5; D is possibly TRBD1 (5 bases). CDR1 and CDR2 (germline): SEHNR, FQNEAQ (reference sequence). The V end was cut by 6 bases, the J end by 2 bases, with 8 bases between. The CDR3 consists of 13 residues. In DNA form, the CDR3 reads TGTGCCAGCAGTTTACAGGGCAATCAGCCCCAGCATTTT. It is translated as CASSLQGNQPQHF.

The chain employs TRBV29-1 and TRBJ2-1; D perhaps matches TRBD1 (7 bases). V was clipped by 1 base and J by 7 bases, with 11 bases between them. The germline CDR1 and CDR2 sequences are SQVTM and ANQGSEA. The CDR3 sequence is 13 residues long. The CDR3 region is CSVEATGTNEQFF. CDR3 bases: TGCAGCGTTGAAGCGACAGGGACTAATGAGCAGTTCTTC.

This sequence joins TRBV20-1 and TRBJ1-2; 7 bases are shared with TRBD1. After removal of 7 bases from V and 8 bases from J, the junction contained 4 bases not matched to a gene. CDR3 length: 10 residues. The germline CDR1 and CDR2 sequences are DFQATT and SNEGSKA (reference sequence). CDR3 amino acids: CSEGAGGYTF. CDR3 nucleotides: TGCAGTGAGGGGGCCGGGGGCTACACCTTC.

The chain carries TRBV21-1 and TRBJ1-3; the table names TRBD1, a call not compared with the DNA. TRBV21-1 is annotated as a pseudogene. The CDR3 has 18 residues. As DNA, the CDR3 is TGTGCCAGCAGCAAAACAAAACCCCTCGGGCTTTCTGGAAACACCATATATTTT. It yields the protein CASSKTKPLGLSGNTIYF.

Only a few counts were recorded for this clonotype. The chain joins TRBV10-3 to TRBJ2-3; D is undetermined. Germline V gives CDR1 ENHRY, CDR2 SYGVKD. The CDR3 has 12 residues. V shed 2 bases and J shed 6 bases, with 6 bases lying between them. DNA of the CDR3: TGTGCCATCAGTGAGCGGCCTGATACGCAGTATTTT. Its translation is CAISERPDTQYF.

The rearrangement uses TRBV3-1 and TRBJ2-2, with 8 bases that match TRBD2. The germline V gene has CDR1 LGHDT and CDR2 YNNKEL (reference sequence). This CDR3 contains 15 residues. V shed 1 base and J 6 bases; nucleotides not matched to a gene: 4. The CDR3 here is CASSQGPGGAGELFF. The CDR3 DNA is TGTGCCAGCAGCCAAGGACCGGGGGGGGCCGGGGAGCTGTTTTTT.

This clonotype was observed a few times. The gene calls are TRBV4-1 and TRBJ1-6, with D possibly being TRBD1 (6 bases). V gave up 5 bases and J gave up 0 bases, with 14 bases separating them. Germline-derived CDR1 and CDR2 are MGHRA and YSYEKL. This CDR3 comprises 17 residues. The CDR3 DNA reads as TGCGCCAGCAGCGGGGCAGGGGTCTCCTCCTATAATTCACCCCTCCACTTT. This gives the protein CASSGAGVSSYNSPLHF.